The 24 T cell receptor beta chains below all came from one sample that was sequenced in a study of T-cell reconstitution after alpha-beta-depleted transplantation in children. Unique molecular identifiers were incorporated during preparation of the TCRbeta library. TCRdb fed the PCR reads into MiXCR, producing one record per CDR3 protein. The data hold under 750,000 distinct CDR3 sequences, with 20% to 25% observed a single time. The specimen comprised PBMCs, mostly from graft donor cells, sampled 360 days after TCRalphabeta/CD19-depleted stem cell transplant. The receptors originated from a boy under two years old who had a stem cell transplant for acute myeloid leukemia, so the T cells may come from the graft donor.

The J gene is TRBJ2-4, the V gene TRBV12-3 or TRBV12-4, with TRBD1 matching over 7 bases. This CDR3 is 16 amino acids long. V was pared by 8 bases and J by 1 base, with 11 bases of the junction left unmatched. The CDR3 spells CASGSLPRGAKNIQYF. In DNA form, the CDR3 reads TGTGCCAGCGGATCCCTCCCCAGGGGGGCCAAAAACATTCAGTACTTC.

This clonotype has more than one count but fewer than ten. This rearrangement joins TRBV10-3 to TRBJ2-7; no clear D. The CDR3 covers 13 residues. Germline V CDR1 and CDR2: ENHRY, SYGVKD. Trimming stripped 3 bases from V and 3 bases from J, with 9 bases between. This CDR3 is CAISEIQIYEQYF. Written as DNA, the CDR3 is TGTGCCATCAGTGAAATCCAGATCTACGAGCAGTACTTC.

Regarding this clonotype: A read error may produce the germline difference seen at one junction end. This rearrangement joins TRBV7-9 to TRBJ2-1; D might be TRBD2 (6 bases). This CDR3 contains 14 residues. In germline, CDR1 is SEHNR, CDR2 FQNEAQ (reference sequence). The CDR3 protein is CASSLRAGLDEQLF. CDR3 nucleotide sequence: TGTGCCAGCAGCTTACGCGCGGGATTAGATGAGCAGCTCTTC.

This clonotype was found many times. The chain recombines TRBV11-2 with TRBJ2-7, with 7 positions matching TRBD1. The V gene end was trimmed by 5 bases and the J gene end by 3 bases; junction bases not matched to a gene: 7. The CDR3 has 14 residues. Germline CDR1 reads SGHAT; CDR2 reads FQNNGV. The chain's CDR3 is CASSQTGKDYEQYF. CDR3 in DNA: TGTGCCAGCAGCCAGACAGGGAAAGACTACGAGCAGTACTTC.

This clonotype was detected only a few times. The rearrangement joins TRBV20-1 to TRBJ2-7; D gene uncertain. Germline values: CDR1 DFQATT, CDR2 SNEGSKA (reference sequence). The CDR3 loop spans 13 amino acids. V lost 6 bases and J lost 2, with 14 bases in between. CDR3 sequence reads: CSARRRQAYEQYF. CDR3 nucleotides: TGCAGTGCCCGTAGGCGGCAAGCCTACGAGCAGTACTTC.

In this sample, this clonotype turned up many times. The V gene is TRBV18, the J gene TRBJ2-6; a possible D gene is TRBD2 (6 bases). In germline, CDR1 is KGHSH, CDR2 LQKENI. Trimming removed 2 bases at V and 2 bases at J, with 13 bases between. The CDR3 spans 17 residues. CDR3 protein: CASSPAGGSTGANVLTF. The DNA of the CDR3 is TGTGCCAGCTCACCAGCCGGGGGTTCTACTGGGGCCAACGTCCTGACTTTC.

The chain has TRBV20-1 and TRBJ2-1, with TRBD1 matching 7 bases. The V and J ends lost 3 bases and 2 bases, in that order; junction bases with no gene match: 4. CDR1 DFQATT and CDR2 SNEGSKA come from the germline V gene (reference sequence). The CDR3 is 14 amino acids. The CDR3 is CSARGTVTYNEQFF. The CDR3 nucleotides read TGCAGTGCTAGGGGGACAGTCACCTACAATGAGCAGTTCTTC.

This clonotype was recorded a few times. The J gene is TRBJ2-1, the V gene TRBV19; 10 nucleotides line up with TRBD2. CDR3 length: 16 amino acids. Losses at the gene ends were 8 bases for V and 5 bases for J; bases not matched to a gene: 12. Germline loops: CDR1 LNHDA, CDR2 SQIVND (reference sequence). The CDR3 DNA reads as TGTGCCAGTGGCCCTCTGTTAGCGGGGGGCCACAATGAGCAGTTCTTC. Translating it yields CASGPLLAGGHNEQFF.

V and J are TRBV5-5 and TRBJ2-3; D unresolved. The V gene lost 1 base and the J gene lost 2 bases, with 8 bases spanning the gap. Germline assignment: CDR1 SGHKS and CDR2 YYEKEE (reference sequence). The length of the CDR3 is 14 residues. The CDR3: CASSLRTNTDTQYF. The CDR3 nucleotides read TGTGCCAGCAGCTTGAGGACCAACACAGATACGCAGTATTTT.

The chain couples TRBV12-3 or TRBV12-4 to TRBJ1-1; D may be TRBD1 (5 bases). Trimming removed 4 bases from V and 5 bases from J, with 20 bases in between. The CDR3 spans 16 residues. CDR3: CASSSRPGGLWTEAFF. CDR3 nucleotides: TGTGCCAGCAGTTCGAGGCCCGGGGGGTTGTGGACTGAAGCTTTCTTT.

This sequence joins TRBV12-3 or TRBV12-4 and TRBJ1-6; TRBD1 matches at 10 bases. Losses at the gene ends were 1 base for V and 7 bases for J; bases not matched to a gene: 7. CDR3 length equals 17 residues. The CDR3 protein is CASSLELGTGENSPLHF. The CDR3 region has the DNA TGTGCCAGCAGTTTAGAGTTAGGGACAGGGGAAAATTCACCCCTCCACTTT.

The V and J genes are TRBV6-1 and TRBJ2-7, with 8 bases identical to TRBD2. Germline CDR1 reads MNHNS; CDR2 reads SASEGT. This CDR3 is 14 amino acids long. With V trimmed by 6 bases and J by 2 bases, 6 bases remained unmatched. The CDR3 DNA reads TGTGCCAGCAGGACGGGACTAGGGACCTACGAGCAGTACTTC. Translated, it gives CASRTGLGTYEQYF.

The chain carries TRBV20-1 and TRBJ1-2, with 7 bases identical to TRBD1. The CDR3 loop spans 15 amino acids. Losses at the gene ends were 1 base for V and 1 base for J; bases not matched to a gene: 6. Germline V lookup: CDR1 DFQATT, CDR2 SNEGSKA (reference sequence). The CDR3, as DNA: TGCAGTGCTAGAGGGGCGGGACAGCATAACTATGGCTACACCTTC. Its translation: CSARGAGQHNYGYTF.

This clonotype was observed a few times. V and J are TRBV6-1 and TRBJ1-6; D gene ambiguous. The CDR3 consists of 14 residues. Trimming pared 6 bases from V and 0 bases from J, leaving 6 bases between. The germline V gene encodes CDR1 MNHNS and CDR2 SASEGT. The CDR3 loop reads CASRVSSYNSPLHF. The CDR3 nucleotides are TGTGCCAGCAGAGTTAGCTCCTATAATTCACCCCTCCACTTT.

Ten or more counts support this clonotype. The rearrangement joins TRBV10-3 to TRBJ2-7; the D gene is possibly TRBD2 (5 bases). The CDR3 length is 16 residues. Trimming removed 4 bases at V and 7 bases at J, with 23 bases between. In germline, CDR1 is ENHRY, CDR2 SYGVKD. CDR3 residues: CAISAPESRGAWEQYF. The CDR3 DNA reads TGTGCCATCAGTGCCCCAGAGTCCCGGGGTGCCTGGGAGCAGTACTTC.

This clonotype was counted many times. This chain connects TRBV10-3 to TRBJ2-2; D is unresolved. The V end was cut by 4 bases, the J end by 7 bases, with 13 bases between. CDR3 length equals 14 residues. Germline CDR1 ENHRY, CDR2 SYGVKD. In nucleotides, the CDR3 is TGTGCCATCAGTGTTATTCCTCTGGGCGGGGAGCTGTTTTTT. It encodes CAISVIPLGGELFF.

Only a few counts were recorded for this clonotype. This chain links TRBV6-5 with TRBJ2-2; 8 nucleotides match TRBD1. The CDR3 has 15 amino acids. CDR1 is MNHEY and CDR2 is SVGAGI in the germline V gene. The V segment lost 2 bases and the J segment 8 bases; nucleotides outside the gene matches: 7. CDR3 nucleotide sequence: TGTGCCAGCAGTTACAACAGGGGGTCGACGGGGGAGCTGTTTTTT. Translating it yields CASSYNRGSTGELFF.

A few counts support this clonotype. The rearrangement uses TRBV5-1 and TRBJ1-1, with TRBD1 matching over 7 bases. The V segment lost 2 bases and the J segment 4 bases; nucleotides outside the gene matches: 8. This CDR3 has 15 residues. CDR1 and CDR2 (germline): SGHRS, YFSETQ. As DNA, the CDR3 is TGCGCCAGCAGCTTAGCTGACAGGGACAGCACTGAAGCTTTCTTT. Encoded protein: CASSLADRDSTEAFF.

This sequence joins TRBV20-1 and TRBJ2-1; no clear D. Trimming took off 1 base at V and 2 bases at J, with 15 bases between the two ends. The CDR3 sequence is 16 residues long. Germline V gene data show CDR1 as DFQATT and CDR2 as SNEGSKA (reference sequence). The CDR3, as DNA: TGCAGTGCTAGAGGACGGGTCAATCCAACCTACAATGAGCAGTTCTTC. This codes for CSARGRVNPTYNEQFF.

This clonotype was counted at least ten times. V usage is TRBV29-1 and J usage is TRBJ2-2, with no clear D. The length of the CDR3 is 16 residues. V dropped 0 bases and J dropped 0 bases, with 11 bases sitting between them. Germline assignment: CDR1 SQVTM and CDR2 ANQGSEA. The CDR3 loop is CSVEDRRTANTGELFF. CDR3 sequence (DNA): TGCAGCGTTGAAGATCGGCGAACAGCGAACACCGGGGAGCTGTTTTTT.

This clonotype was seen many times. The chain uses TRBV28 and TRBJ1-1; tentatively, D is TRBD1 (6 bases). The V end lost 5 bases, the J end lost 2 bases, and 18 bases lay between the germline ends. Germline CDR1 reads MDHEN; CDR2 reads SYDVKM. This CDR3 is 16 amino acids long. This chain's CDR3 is CASSHSPYRVNTEAFF. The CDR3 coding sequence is TGTGCCAGCAGTCACTCACCTTACAGGGTTAACACTGAAGCTTTCTTT.

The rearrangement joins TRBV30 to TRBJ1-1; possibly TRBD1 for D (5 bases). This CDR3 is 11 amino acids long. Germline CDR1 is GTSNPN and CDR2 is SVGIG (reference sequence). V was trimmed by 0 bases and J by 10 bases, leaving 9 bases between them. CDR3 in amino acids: CAWSVTGRAFF. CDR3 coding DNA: TGTGCCTGGAGTGTAACGGGGCGAGCTTTCTTT.

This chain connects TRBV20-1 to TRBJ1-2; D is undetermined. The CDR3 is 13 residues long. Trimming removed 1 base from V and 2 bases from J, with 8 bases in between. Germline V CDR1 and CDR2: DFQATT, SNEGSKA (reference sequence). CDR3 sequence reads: CSARGRTNYGYTF. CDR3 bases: TGCAGTGCTAGAGGTCGGACGAACTATGGCTACACCTTC.

CDR3 region: CASSIDLERGPRNEQFF. The CDR3 DNA is TGTGCCAGTAGTATAGATCTCGAGCGGGGACCACGCAATGAGCAGTTCTTC. J is TRBJ2-1 and V is TRBV19, with 7 bases that match TRBD2. Germline trimming cut 0 bases from V and 6 bases from J; bases unmatched to any gene: 11. Germline CDR1 reads LNHDA; CDR2 reads SQIVND (reference sequence). CDR3 length: 17 residues. Combining the CDR3 with reference TRBV19 and TRBJ2-1 gives the whole variable domain DGGITQSPKYLFRKEGQNVTLSCEQNLNHDAMYWYRQDPGQGLRLIYYSQIVNDFQKGDIAEGYSVSREKKESFPLTVTSAQKNPTAFYLCASSIDLERGPRNEQFFGPGTRLTVL.